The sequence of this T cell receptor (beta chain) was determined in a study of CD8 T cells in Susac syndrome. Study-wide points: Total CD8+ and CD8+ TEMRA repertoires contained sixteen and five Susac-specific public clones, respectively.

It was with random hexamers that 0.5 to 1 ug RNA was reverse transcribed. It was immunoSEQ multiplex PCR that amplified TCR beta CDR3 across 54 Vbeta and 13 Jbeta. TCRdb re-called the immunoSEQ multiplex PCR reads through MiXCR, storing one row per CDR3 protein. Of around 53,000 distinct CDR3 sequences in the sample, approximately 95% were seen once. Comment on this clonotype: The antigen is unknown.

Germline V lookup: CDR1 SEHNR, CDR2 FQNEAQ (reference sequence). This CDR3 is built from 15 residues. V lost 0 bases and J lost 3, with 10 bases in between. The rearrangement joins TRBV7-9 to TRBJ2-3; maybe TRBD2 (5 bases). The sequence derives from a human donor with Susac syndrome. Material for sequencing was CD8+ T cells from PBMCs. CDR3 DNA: TGTGCCAGCAGCTTAGCCCTAGCTGGTACAGATACGCAGTATTTT. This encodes CASSLALAGTDTQYF.